This T cell receptor (beta chain) was sequenced for a study of blood T cell repertoires in COVID-19. Study-wide context: The origin of the acute and convalescent COVID-19 samples was the United States, Italy and Spain. In each case, the material was cDNA or gDNA derived from T cells, B-cell-depleted T cells, or PBMCs.

This CDR3 has 15 residues. CDR1 is MDHEN, CDR2 SYDVKM, per germline. V dropped 3 bases and J dropped 0 bases, with 11 bases sitting between them. Authors' data handling: Reference gene primers were amplified, and this amplification served to estimate nucleated cell counts. Assay used: immunoSEQ multiplex PCR; TCRdb lists only in-frame clones, some missing. The D gene and trimming were derived from the DNA, and the V and J assignments and clone size from that table. Here the sample spans roughly 230,000 clones, approximately 83% being singletons. This receptor was identified in a man aged 50 or older with active or convalescent COVID-19. The source material was peripheral blood. The V and J genes are TRBV28 and TRBJ1-1; D uncertain. In DNA form, the CDR3 reads TGTGCCAGCAGTTTCGGGGAATACCTGAACACTGAAGCTTTCTTT. Its translation: CASSFGEYLNTEAFF.